This T cell receptor (beta chain) was recovered during a study of OX40 agonist ivuxolimab in advanced cancers. Here immunoSEQ multiplex PCR was the method, and the copy in TCRdb shows in-frame clones only, minus some. The sample yields 72,000 or so clones, about 85% seen once. This CDR3 is built from 16 residues. V was pared by 4 bases and J by 2 bases, with 15 bases between. Per germline, CDR1 LNHDA and CDR2 SQIVND (reference sequence). Exclusion of a patient followed from autoimmune disease history or systemic immunosuppression. The receptor was isolated from an adult with an advanced solid tumor such as melanoma, head and neck, liver or kidney cancer. The chain uses TRBV19 and TRBJ2-1, with D perhaps TRBD2 (6 bases). Sequencing was performed on CD4+ or CD8+ T cells sorted from blood, taken in a trial of the OX40 agonist ivuxolimab. This CDR3 is CASSNTGTHAYNEQFF. CDR3 nucleotide sequence: TGTGCCAGTAGTAACACCGGGACTCATGCCTACAATGAGCAGTTCTTC.